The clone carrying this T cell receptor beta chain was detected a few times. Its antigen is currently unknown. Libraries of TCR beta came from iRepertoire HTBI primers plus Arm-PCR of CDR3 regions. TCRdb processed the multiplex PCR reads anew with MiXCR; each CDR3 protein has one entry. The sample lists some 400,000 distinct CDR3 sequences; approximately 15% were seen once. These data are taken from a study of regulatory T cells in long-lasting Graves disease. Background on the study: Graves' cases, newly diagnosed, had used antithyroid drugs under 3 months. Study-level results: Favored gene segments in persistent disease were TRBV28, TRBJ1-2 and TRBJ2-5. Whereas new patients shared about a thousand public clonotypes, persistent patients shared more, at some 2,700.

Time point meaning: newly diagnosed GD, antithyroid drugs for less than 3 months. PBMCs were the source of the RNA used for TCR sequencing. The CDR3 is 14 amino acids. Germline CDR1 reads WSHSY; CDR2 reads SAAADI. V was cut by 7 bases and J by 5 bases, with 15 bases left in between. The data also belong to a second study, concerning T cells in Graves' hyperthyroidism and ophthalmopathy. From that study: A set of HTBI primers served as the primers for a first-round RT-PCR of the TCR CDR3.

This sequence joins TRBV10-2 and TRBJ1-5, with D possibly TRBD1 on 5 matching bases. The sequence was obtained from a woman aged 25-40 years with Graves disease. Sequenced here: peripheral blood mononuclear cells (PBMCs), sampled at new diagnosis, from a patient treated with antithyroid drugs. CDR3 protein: CASKPPGTHQPQHF. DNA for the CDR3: TGCGCCAGCAAGCCTCCAGGGACTCATCAGCCCCAGCATTTT.